This record covers a single T cell receptor beta chain. Antigen unknown. The data stem from a study of T-cell reconstitution after alpha-beta-depleted transplantation in children. Points from the study as a whole: Recipient T cells and thymic progenitors that survived were the source of the high TCRbeta diversity seen at day 60 in some patients. Several hundred rapidly expanded clones from non-depleted graft cells reportedly supplied alpha-beta T cells about two months post-transplant. Among T cells one year after transplant, newly produced cells accounted for most counts and diversity.

Preparation of the TCRbeta library involved a method that used unique molecular identifiers. TCRdb analysed the PCR reads with MiXCR anew, one entry per CDR3 protein. The table records over 15,000 distinct CDR3 sequences, 10% to 15% of them present only once. The CDR3 is 18 amino acids. Trimming removed 4 bases at V and 0 bases at J, with 19 bases between. CDR1 is MNHNS and CDR2 is SASEGT in the germline V gene. This chain connects TRBV6-1 to TRBJ1-5; D perhaps matches TRBD1 (5 bases). This TCR came from a female patient younger than 10 who had a stem cell transplant for congenital amegakaryocytic thrombocytopenia, so the T cells may come from the graft donor. The material sequenced was PBMCs, mostly from graft donor cells, taken 60 days after TCRalphabeta/CD19-depleted stem cell transplant. Here the CDR3 DNA reads TGTGCCAGCAGTGTCATAGGACAAGGATTCGATAGCAATCAGCCCCAGCATTTT. As protein: CASSVIGQGFDSNQPQHF.